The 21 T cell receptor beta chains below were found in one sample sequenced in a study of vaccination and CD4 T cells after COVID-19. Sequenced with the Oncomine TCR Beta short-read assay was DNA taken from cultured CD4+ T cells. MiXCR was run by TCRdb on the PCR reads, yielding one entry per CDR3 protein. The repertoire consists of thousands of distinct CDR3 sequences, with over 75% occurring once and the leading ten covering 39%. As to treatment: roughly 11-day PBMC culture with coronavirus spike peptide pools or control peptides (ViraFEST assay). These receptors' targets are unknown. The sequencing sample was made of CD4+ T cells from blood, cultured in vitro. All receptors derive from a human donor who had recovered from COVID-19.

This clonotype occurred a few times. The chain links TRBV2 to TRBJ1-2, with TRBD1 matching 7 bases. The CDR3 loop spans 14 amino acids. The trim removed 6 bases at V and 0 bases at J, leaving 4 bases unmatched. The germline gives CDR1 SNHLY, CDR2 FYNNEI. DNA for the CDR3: TGTGCCAGCAGAAACAGGGGCGCTAACTATGGCTACACCTTC. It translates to CASRNRGANYGYTF.

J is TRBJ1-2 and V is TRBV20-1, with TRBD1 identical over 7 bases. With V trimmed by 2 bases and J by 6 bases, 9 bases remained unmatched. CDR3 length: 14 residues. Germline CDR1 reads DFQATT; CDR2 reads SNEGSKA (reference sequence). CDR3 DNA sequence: TGCAGTGCTAGACGAGGGGGCGCAGGGAATGGCTACACCTTC. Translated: CSARRGGAGNGYTF.

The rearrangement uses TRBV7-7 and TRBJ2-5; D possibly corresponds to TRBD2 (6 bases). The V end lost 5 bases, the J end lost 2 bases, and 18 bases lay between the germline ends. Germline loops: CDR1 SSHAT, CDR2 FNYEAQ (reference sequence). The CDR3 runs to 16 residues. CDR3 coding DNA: TGTGCCAGCAGCAGAGGGTTGGGGGGATTACAAGAGACCCAGTACTTC. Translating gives CASSRGLGGLQETQYF.

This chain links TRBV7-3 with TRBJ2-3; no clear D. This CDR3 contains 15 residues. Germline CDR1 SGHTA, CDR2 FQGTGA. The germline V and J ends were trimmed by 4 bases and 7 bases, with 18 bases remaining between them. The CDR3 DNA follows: TGTGCCAGCAGCTCCTCTAGGGCCGCGGCCAATACGCAGTATTTT. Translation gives CASSSSRAAANTQYF.

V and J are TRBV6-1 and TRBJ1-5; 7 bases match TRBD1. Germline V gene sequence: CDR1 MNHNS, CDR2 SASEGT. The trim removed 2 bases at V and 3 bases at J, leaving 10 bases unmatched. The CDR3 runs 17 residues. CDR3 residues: CASSELGTAQFNQPQHF. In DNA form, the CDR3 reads TGTGCCAGCAGTGAATTGGGGACAGCACAATTCAATCAGCCCCAGCATTTT.

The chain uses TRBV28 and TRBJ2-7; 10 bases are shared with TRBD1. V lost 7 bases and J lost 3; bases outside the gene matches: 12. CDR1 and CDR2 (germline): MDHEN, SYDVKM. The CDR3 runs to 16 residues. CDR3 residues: CASNGIHGQGDYEQYF. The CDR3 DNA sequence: TGTGCCAGCAACGGTATTCACGGACAGGGGGACTACGAGCAGTACTTC.

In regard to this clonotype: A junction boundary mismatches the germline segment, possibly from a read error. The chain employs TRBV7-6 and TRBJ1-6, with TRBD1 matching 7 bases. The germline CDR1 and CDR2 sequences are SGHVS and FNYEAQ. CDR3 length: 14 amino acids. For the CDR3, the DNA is TGTGCCAGCAGTACAGGGGTGGATGGTTCACCCCCCCACTTT. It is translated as CASSTGVDGSPPHF.

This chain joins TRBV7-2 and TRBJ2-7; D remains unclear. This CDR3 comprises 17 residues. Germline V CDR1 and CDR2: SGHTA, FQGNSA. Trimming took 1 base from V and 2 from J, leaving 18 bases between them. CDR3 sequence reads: CASSLVVSGTTTYEQYF. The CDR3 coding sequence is TGTGCCAGCAGCTTAGTGGTTTCGGGTACCACCACCTACGAGCAGTACTTC.

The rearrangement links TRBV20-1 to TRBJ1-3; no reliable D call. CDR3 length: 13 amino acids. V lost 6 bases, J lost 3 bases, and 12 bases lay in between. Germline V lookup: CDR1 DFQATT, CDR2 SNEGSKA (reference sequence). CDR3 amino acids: CSARRGRGNTIYF. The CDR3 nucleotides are TGCAGTGCCCGGCGGGGTCGTGGAAACACCATATATTTT.

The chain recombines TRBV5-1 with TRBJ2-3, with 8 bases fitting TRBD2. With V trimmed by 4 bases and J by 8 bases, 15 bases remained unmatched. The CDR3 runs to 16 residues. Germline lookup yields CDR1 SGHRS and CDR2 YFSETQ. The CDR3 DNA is TGCGCCAGCAGCCCGCGGGGGGTACAGGGCAAGGGTACGCAGTATTTT. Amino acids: CASSPRGVQGKGTQYF.

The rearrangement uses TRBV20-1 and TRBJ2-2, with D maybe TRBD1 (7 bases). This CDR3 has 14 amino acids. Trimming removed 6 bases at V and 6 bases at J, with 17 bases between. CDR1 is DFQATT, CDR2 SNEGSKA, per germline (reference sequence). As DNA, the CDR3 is TGCAGTGCCCTGACAGGGAGGATTGCCGGGGAGCTGTTTTTT. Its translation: CSALTGRIAGELFF.

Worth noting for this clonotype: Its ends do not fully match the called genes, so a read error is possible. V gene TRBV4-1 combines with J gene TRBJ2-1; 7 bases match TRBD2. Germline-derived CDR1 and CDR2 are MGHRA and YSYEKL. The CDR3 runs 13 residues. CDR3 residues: CASSQPGGHEQFF. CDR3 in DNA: TGCGCCAGCAGCCAACCGGGAGGCCATGAACAGTTCTTC.

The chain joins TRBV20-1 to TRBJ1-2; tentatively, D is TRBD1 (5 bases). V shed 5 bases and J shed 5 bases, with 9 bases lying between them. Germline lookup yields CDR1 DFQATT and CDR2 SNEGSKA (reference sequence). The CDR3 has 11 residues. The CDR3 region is CSAPDRYGYTF. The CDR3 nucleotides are TGCAGTGCTCCCGACAGATATGGCTACACCTTC.

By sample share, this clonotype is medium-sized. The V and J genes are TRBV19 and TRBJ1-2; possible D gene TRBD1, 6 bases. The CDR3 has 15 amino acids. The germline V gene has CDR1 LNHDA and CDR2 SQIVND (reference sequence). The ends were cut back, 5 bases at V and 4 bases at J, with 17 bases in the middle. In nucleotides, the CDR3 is TGTGCCAGTAGTCCCTCGGGTCAGGGGATCTATGGCTACACCTTC. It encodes CASSPSGQGIYGYTF. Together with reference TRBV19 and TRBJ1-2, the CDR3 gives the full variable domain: DGGITQSPKYLFRKEGQNVTLSCEQNLNHDAMYWYRQDPGQGLRLIYYSQIVNDFQKGDIAEGYSVSREKKESFPLTVTSAQKNPTAFYLCASSPSGQGIYGYTFGSGTRLTVV.

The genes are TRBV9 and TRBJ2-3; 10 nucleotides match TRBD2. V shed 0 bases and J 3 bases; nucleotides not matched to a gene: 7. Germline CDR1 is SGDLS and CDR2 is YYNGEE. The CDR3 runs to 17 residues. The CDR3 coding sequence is TGTGCCAGCAGCGTAGGGCACCTAGCGGGAGTAACAGATACGCAGTATTTT. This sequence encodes CASSVGHLAGVTDTQYF.

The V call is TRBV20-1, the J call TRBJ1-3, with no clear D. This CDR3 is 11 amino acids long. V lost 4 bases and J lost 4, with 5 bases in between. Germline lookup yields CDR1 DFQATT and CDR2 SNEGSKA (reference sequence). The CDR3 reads CSANKGNTIYF. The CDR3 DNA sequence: TGCAGTGCTAATAAAGGAAACACCATATATTTT.

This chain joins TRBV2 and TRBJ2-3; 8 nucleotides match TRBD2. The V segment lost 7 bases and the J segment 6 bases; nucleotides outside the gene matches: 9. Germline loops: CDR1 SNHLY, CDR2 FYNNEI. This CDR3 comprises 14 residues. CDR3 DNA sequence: TGTGCCAGCAAAAGGACTAGCTTTACGGATACGCAGTATTTT. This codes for CASKRTSFTDTQYF.

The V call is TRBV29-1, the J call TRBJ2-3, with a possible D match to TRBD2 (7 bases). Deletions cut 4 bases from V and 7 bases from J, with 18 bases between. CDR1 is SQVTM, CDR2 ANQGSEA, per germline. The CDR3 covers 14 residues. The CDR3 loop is CSVGPTGGSYTQYF. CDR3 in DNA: TGCAGCGTTGGACCGACGGGGGGCAGTTATACGCAGTATTTT.

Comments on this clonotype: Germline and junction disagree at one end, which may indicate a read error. CDR3: CAISESLRNAEAFF. CDR3 bases: TGTGCCATCAGTGAGTCTTTAAGGAACGCTGAAGCTTTCTTT. The chain joins TRBV10-3 to TRBJ1-1; D is unclear. In germline, CDR1 is ENHRY, CDR2 SYGVKD. The CDR3 extends over 14 amino acids.

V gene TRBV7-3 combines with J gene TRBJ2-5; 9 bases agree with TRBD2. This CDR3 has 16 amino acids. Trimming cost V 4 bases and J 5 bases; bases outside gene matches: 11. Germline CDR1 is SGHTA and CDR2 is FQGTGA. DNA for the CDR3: TGTGCCAGCAGCTCCAGCGGGGGGCTCCTCCGGGAGACCCAGTACTTC. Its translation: CASSSSGGLLRETQYF.

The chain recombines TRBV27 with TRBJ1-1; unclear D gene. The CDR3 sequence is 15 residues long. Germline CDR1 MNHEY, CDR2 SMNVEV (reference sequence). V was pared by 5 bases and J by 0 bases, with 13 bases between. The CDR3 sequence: CASSAYPGVNTEAFF. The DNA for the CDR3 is TGTGCCAGCAGTGCCTACCCTGGGGTGAACACTGAAGCTTTCTTT.